The rows below give T cell receptor beta chains drawn from one sample of a study of blood T cell repertoires in COVID-19. Repertoires were generated with immunoSEQ multiplex PCR, while TCRdb's copy carries only in-frame clones and drops some. The data hold some 120,000 clones, with less than 90% observed a single time. The specimen was peripheral blood. These receptors originate from a woman aged 25 to 39 who had recovered from COVID-19. The CDR3 runs from the conserved cysteine through the conserved F or W. Each record gives: J gene, D gene, V gene, clone size, CDR3 protein, CDR3 DNA. The D gene is left open where the match is weak. Clone size is not always given. Where it is, it says once, few, many or a class for expanded clones.

J gene: TRBJ1-1
D gene: TRBD1
V gene: TRBV7-3
clone size: -
CDR3 protein: CASSLTGTSTEAFF
CDR3 DNA: TGTGCCAGCAGCTTGACAGGGACCAGTACTGAAGCTTTCTTT

J gene: TRBJ1-2
D gene: TRBD1
V gene: TRBV5-4
clone size: -
CDR3 protein: CASSSLGTGRNYGYTF
CDR3 DNA: TGTGCCAGCAGCTCCCTGGGGACAGGACGGAACTATGGCTACACCTTC

J gene: TRBJ1-5
D gene: -
V gene: TRBV3-1/TRBV3-2
clone size: -
CDR3 protein: CASSRGDNQPQHF
CDR3 DNA: TGTGCCAGCAGCCGGGGCGACAATCAGCCCCAGCATTTT

J gene: TRBJ2-5
D gene: TRBD1
V gene: TRBV5-4
clone size: -
CDR3 protein: CASTSGTEETQYF
CDR3 DNA: TGTGCCAGCACCTCCGGGACAGAAGAGACCCAGTACTTC

J gene: TRBJ1-1
D gene: TRBD1
V gene: TRBV18
clone size: -
CDR3 protein: CASSPPGTVMNTEAFF
CDR3 DNA: TGTGCCAGCTCACCACCGGGGACAGTCATGAACACTGAAGCTTTCTTT

J gene: TRBJ2-7
D gene: -
V gene: TRBV6-2/TRBV6-3
clone size: -
CDR3 protein: CASSSSPPYEQYF
CDR3 DNA: TGTGCCAGCAGCTCTAGCCCCCCCTACGAGCAGTACTTC

J gene: TRBJ2-5
D gene: -
V gene: TRBV6-5
clone size: -
CDR3 protein: CASRGGSRGRETQYF
CDR3 DNA: TGTGCCAGCCGAGGGGGATCGCGGGGGAGGGAGACCCAGTACTTC

J gene: TRBJ2-3
D gene: -
V gene: TRBV7-8
clone size: -
CDR3 protein: CASRQTTDTQYF
CDR3 DNA: TGTGCCAGCAGACAAACCACAGATACGCAGTATTTT

J gene: TRBJ1-1
D gene: -
V gene: TRBV6-5
clone size: -
CDR3 protein: CASSRQNEAFF
CDR3 DNA: TGTGCCAGCAGTCGACAGAATGAAGCTTTCTTT

J gene: TRBJ1-2
D gene: TRBD1
V gene: TRBV20-1
clone size: -
CDR3 protein: CSASGTGGNYGYTF
CDR3 DNA: TGCAGTGCCAGTGGGACAGGGGGGAACTATGGCTACACCTTC

J gene: TRBJ2-3
D gene: TRBD2
V gene: TRBV6-5
clone size: -
CDR3 protein: CASLAGGLSTDTQYF
CDR3 DNA: TGTGCCAGTCTAGCGGGAGGGCTGAGCACAGATACGCAGTATTTT

J gene: TRBJ2-5
D gene: TRBD2
V gene: TRBV19
clone size: -
CDR3 protein: CASNNFSGGLNQETQYF
CDR3 DNA: TGTGCCAGCAACAACTTTAGCGGGGGGCTGAATCAAGAGACCCAGTACTTC

J gene: TRBJ2-3
D gene: -
V gene: TRBV2
clone size: -
CDR3 protein: CASRADTDTQYF
CDR3 DNA: TGTGCCAGCAGGGCGGACACAGATACGCAGTATTTT

J gene: TRBJ1-2
D gene: -
V gene: TRBV5-1
clone size: -
CDR3 protein: CASSTQGYGYTF
CDR3 DNA: TGCGCCAGCAGCACGCAGGGGTATGGCTACACCTTC

J gene: TRBJ1-1
D gene: -
V gene: TRBV20-1
clone size: -
CDR3 protein: CSASFEGDTEAFF
CDR3 DNA: TGCAGTGCTAGTTTTGAGGGAGACACTGAAGCTTTCTTT

J gene: TRBJ2-5
D gene: -
V gene: TRBV7-2
clone size: -
CDR3 protein: CASSLWALETQYF
CDR3 DNA: TGTGCCAGCAGCTTATGGGCCCTTGAGACCCAGTACTTC

J gene: TRBJ1-2
D gene: -
V gene: TRBV6-1
clone size: -
CDR3 protein: CASSEYESANYGYTF
CDR3 DNA: TGTGCCAGCAGTGAATATGAGTCGGCTAACTATGGCTACACCTTC

J gene: TRBJ2-1
D gene: TRBD2
V gene: TRBV9
clone size: many
CDR3 protein: CASSVGSGSPNEQFF
CDR3 DNA: TGTGCCAGCAGCGTAGGTAGCGGGAGCCCGAATGAGCAGTTCTTC

J gene: TRBJ2-3
D gene: TRBD1
V gene: TRBV7-8
clone size: -
CDR3 protein: CASSPTGGRDTQYF
CDR3 DNA: TGTGCCAGCAGTCCAACAGGGGGAAGGGATACGCAGTATTTT

J gene: TRBJ1-2
D gene: -
V gene: TRBV4-2
clone size: once
CDR3 protein: CASSQGPGDGYTF
CDR3 DNA: TGTGCCAGCAGCCAAGGTCCAGGGGATGGCTACACCTTC

J gene: TRBJ2-3
D gene: -
V gene: TRBV10-1
clone size: -
CDR3 protein: CASSDPSRTDTQYF
CDR3 DNA: TGCGCCAGCAGTGATCCCTCCCGCACAGATACGCAGTATTTT

J gene: TRBJ2-7
D gene: TRBD1
V gene: TRBV18
clone size: once
CDR3 protein: CASSQGADEQYF
CDR3 DNA: TGTGCCAGCTCACAGGGGGCCGACGAGCAGTACTTC